This T cell receptor (beta chain) was documented in a study of shared clonotypes between healthy human individuals. Study in general: Two female and a few male donors aged 18 to 49 were enrolled. Each donor's CD4 naive and CD4 memory cells filled three plates apiece, CD8 naive two, and CD8 memory one. The study, taken as a whole, reports: Naive subsets usually exceeded memory subsets in estimated richness.

Concerning this clone: Its specificity is not known.

The V end lost 3 bases, the J end lost 4 bases, and 16 bases lay between the germline ends. The CDR3 has 15 amino acids. Germline loops: CDR1 SGHRS, CDR2 YFSETQ. Measured with immunoSEQ multiplex PCR; TCRdb has only the in-frame clones, and not every one. Of more than 2,000,000 clones listed, over 85% are singletons. V and J are TRBV5-1 and TRBJ1-2; D unclear. Sequencing was carried out using naive CD4+ T cells from PBMCs. As for subset: CD45RA+ positively selected. The source of this sequence is a man aged 18 to 35 in good health. Some clones in this sample may be carry-over from other donors' samples. DNA for the CDR3: TGCGCCAGCAGCTGGGGAACACCATCCTCCTATGGCTACACCTTC. The encoded protein is CASSWGTPSSYGYTF.